This T cell receptor beta chain was identified during a study of blood T cells in healthy people across ages. Findings of the study overall: A roughly linear age-dependent decrease characterized TCR beta diversity per million T cells.

Notes on this clonotype: The antigen is undetermined.

Each of the donors had roughly 9.1 milliliters of peripheral blood drawn into EDTA-treated Vacutainer tubes. The use of a sample-barcoded 5' primer and a J-beta primer mix characterized a second PCR of about 7 to 12 cycles. Via MiXCR, TCRdb re-called the 5' RACE reads, giving one row per CDR3 protein. The sample includes more than 1,000,000 distinct CDR3 sequences, approximately 26% seen only once; the top ten take approximately 0.71%. These data also featured in a second study, about T cells of mothers and their children. This second study notes: Unrelated pairs and related pairs have their TCR recombination output shaped similarly by thymic selection. Mothers and children who were related shared slightly more overlap than unrelated pairs, but not significantly more.

Sample: blood. The clonotype originates from a girl aged 2 to 10 in good health.

As DNA, the CDR3 is TGTGCCAGCAGCTTAGATTTTGGGGGGTGGCAAGCTTTCTTT. Amino acid sequence: CASSLDFGGWQAFF. This rearrangement joins TRBV13 to TRBJ1-1, with TRBD1 as a possible D gene (5 bases). V was trimmed by 1 base and J by 9 bases, leaving 15 bases between them. The CDR3 covers 14 residues. The germline V gene has CDR1 PRHDT and CDR2 FYEKMQ (reference sequence).